These 16 T cell receptor beta chains came from one sample sequenced in a study of CD8+ T cells in alopecia areata. cDNA prepared by RNA extraction and subsequent reverse transcription served as the template for sequencing. TCRdb's copy holds only in-frame clones and misses some; the assay was immunoSEQ multiplex PCR. Among about 180,000 clones listed, about 51% were seen once. This sample's treatment: oral pan-JAK inhibitor, 5-10 mg twice daily. Sequencing was performed on CD8+ T cells sorted from blood, taken around week 54, from a patient treated with tofacitinib. These receptors were collected from a human donor with alopecia areata.

The chain is built from TRBV7-9 and TRBJ2-3, with 8 bases identical to TRBD2. Germline loops: CDR1 SEHNR, CDR2 FQNEAQ (reference sequence). The J segment lost 0 bases and the V segment lost 7 bases, leaving 15 bases of the junction unmatched. This CDR3 comprises 18 residues. CDR3 protein: CASTTSGGGVLSTDTQYF. The CDR3 nucleotides are TGTGCCAGCACCACATCGGGAGGGGGTGTACTCAGCACAGATACGCAGTATTTT.

Turning to this clone: Other DNA sequences of this sample code for an identical CDR3. This chain connects TRBV13 to TRBJ1-5, with 8 bases lining up with TRBD1. Germline CDR1 and CDR2: PRHDT and FYEKMQ (reference sequence). V trimming: 5 bases; J trimming: 2 bases; junction bases outside the gene matches: 2. The CDR3 has 14 amino acids. This chain's CDR3 is CASSLGQGNQPQHF. CDR3 coding DNA: TGTGCCAGCAGCCTGGGACAGGGCAATCAGCCCCAGCATTTT. Full variable domain (rest looked up from reference TRBV13 and TRBJ1-5): AAGVIQSPRHLIKEKRETATLKCYPIPRHDTVYWYQQGPGQDPQFLISFYEKMQSDKGSIPDRFSAQQFSDYHSELNMSSLELGDSALYFCASSLGQGNQPQHFGDGTRLSIL.

The chain carries TRBV7-3 and TRBJ2-7; no definite D call. Germline CDR1 is SGHTA and CDR2 is FQGTGA. CDR3 length: 13 amino acids. The V end was cut by 5 bases, the J end by 4 bases, with 12 bases between. This CDR3 is CASSPHPSYEQYF. CDR3 DNA: TGTGCCAGCAGCCCACACCCTTCGTACGAGCAGTACTTC.

The chain employs TRBV7-2 and TRBJ2-5, with D perhaps matching TRBD2 (5 bases). Per germline, CDR1 SGHTA and CDR2 FQGNSA. Between the trimmed V and J ends, which lost 3 bases and 2 bases, there was a span of 22 bases. This CDR3 spans 18 amino acids. The CDR3 here is CASSLRLARPKSQETQYF. CDR3 DNA sequence: TGTGCCAGCAGCTTGAGGCTAGCCCGACCTAAATCTCAAGAGACCCAGTACTTC.

The chain recombines TRBV5-4 with TRBJ1-1; a weak D match, TRBD1 (5 bases). CDR1 and CDR2 from the germline V gene are SGHNT and YYREEE (reference sequence). V shed 9 bases and J shed 1 base, with 10 bases lying between them. CDR3 length: 12 residues. The CDR3 DNA sequence: TGTGCCATCACAGGTGAGAACACTGAAGCTTTCTTT. This sequence encodes CAITGENTEAFF.

The CDR3 sequence is CASRALLGSNQPQHF. The DNA for the CDR3 is TGTGCCAGCAGAGCCCTTCTTGGTAGCAATCAGCCCCAGCATTTT. The rearrangement links TRBV2 to TRBJ1-5; D gene ambiguous. The V end lost 6 bases, the J end lost 0 bases, and 12 bases lay between the germline ends. This CDR3 comprises 15 residues. Looked up from germline, CDR1 is SNHLY and CDR2 is FYNNEI. The full variable domain, in which reference TRBV2 and TRBJ1-5 provide the parts outside the CDR3, is EPEVTQTPSHQVTQMGQEVILRCVPISNHLYFYWYRQILGQKVEFLVSFYNNEISEKSEIFDDQFSVERPDGSNFTLKIRSTKLEDSAMYFCASRALLGSNQPQHFGDGTRLSIL.

The rearrangement links TRBV4-1 to TRBJ2-7; tentatively, D is TRBD2 (5 bases). Germline V gives CDR1 MGHRA, CDR2 YSYEKL. CDR3 length: 13 amino acids. Trimming pared 1 base from V and 7 bases from J, leaving 11 bases between. The CDR3, as DNA: TGCGCCAGCAGCCAAGTGGGAGTAGGGGAGCAGTACTTC. This codes for CASSQVGVGEQYF.

The CDR3 region is CASSSVAGEKLETQYF. CDR3 bases: TGTGCCAGCAGCTCTGTAGCGGGGGAGAAGTTGGAGACCCAGTACTTC. V gene TRBV5-4 combines with J gene TRBJ2-5; 9 nucleotides line up with TRBD2. This CDR3 region has 16 residues. Germline values: CDR1 SGHNT, CDR2 YYREEE (reference sequence). Trimming at V came to 3 bases and at J to 5 bases, leaving 11 bases not matched to a gene.

The chain joins TRBV6-1 to TRBJ1-6; tentatively, D is TRBD1 (5 bases). CDR3 length: 14 residues. Trimming pared 6 bases from V and 7 bases from J, leaving 13 bases between. The V gene's germline CDR1 is MNHNS and CDR2 SASEGT. The CDR3 region has the DNA TGTGCCAGCAGGCAACCGGGACGGAATTCACCCCTCCACTTT. As protein: CASRQPGRNSPLHF.

V and J are TRBV15 and TRBJ2-2, with 8 bases fitting TRBD2. CDR3 length: 15 residues. V lost 0 bases, J lost 4 bases, and 1 base stayed unmatched. The germline gives CDR1 LNHNV, CDR2 YYDKDF (reference sequence). The CDR3 DNA follows: TGTGCCACCAGCAGAGATCGGGGGGGCACCGGGGAGCTGTTTTTT. This translates into CATSRDRGGTGELFF.

This sequence joins TRBV7-9 and TRBJ2-3; 9 nucleotides align to TRBD2. Germline V gene lookup returns CDR1 SEHNR and CDR2 FQNEAQ (reference sequence). The CDR3 sequence is 15 residues long. J gave up 2 bases and V 3 bases, and 3 bases lay outside the gene matches. CDR3 DNA: TGTGCCAGCAGCTTTGGCGGGGGGGCCACAGATACGCAGTATTTT. Its protein product is CASSFGGGATDTQYF.

V usage is TRBV9 and J usage is TRBJ2-4, with 7 positions matching TRBD1. Germline assignment: CDR1 SGDLS and CDR2 YYNGEE. This CDR3 contains 16 residues. V lost 4 bases, J lost 4 bases, and 11 bases stayed unmatched. Here the CDR3 DNA reads TGTGCCAGCAGCCCCCCCAGGGACAGTGGGAAAAACATTCAGTACTTC. Translating it yields CASSPPRDSGKNIQYF.

DNA for the CDR3: TGTGCCACCAGCAGAGAGGGGGAATCTAGCTACGAGCAGTACTTC. Its translation: CATSREGESSYEQYF. This chain connects TRBV15 to TRBJ2-7; D may be TRBD1 or TRBD2 (5 bases each). CDR1 LNHNV and CDR2 YYDKDF come from the germline V gene (reference sequence). The CDR3 has 15 residues. V was cut by 0 bases and J by 3 bases, with 12 bases left in between.

The gene calls are TRBV7-3 and TRBJ1-1; D is possibly TRBD1 (6 bases). Germline loops: CDR1 SGHTA, CDR2 FQGTGA. V was clipped by 1 base and J by 1 base, with 10 bases between them. The CDR3 covers 15 residues. The CDR3 reads CASSLNQGPNTEAFF. CDR3 coding DNA: TGTGCCAGCAGCTTAAATCAGGGGCCGAACACTGAAGCTTTCTTT.

J is TRBJ2-7 and V is TRBV7-9, with D possibly being TRBD1 (7 bases). Germline assignment: CDR1 SEHNR and CDR2 FQNEAQ (reference sequence). V was clipped by 5 bases and J by 2 bases, with 25 bases between them. The CDR3 sequence is 18 residues long. The CDR3 loop reads CASSPPFPTQGRTYEQYF. The CDR3 DNA follows: TGTGCCAGCAGCCCCCCCTTCCCCACACAGGGGAGGACCTACGAGCAGTACTTC.

This sequence joins TRBV13 and TRBJ1-2; D is undetermined. The CDR3 sequence is 15 residues long. Germline V gives CDR1 PRHDT, CDR2 FYEKMQ (reference sequence). V was clipped by 5 bases and J by 0 bases, with 13 bases between them. CDR3: CASSSGPVSNYGYTF. The CDR3 nucleotides read TGTGCCAGCAGCAGTGGACCGGTCTCTAACTATGGCTACACCTTC.